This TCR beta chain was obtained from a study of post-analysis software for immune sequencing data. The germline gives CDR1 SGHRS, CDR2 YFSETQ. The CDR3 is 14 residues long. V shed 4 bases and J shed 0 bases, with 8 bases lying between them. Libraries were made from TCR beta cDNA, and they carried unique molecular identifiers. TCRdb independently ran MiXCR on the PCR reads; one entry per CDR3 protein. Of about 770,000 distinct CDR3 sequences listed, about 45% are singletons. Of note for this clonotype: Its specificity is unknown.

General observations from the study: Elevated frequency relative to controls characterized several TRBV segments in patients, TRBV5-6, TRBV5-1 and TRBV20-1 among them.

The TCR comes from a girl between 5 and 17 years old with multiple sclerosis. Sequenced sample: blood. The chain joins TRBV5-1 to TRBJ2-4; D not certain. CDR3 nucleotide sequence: TGCGCCAGCAGCAGTGTGTCAGCCAAAAACATTCAGTACTTC. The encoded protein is CASSSVSAKNIQYF. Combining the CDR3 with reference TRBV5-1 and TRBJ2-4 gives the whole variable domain KAGVTQTPRYLIKTRGQQVTLSCSPISGHRSVSWYQQTPGQGLQFLFEYFSETQRNKGNFPGRFSGRQFSNSRSEMNVSTLELGDSALYLCASSSVSAKNIQYFGAGTRLSVL.